The rows below give T cell receptor beta chains drawn from one sample of a study of T cell changes during pregnancy in multiple sclerosis. This table comes from immunoSEQ multiplex PCR, and its TCRdb copy is limited to in-frame clones, with some not included. Of under 85,000 clones in the sample, around 94% were seen once. The sequenced sample was CD4+ T cells from peripheral blood mononuclear cells, obtained before pregnancy. Receptors were obtained from a female donor with multiple sclerosis, enrolled in a pregnancy study. CDR3s include the opening cysteine and the closing phenylalanine or tryptophan. The D gene is left open where the match is weak. Some rows have no size entry. The others give once, few or many, or a class for an expanded clone.

TRBJ1-5 | TRBV7-2 | TRBD1 | NA | TGTGCCAGCAGCGTACAGGGGCAGCCCCAGCATTTT | CASSVQGQPQHF
TRBJ1-4 | TRBV30 | NA | NA | TGTGCCTGGAGTGCCCAGGCCAATGAAAAACTGTTTTTT | CAWSAQANEKLFF
TRBJ1-1 | TRBV28 | NA | NA | TGTGCCAGCACCACAGGAGGGGCTGAAGCTTTCTTT | CASTTGGAEAFF
TRBJ2-7 | TRBV19 | NA | NA | TGTGCCAGTAGTAGACAGGTTAATCCCTACGAGCAGTACTTC | CASSRQVNPYEQYF
TRBJ1-3 | TRBV7-9 | TRBD1 | NA | TGTGCCAGCAGCACGGACAGGTCTGGAAACACCATATATTTT | CASSTDRSGNTIYF
TRBJ2-5 | TRBV6-6 | TRBD2 | NA | TGTGCCAGCAGTTATATAGCGGGACAAGAGACCCAGTACTTC | CASSYIAGQETQYF
TRBJ2-7 | TRBV28 | NA | once | TGTGCCAGCAAAGAAGCAGGGGCGAACTACGAGCAGTACTTC | CASKEAGANYEQYF
TRBJ1-4 | TRBV2 | NA | once | TGTGCCAGCAGTGAAGGGGGGAGGGGCGAAAAACTGTTTTTT | CASSEGGRGEKLFF
TRBJ2-7 | TRBV9 | TRBD1 | NA | TGTGCCAGCAGCGTAGGAATCGGGACAGGGTTCTACGAGCAGTACTTC | CASSVGIGTGFYEQYF
TRBJ2-3 | TRBV4-1 | NA | NA | TGCGCCAGCAGCCAAGATTTGGCCACAGATACGCAGTATTTT | CASSQDLATDTQYF
TRBJ1-1 | TRBV11-2 | NA | NA | TGTGCCAGCAGTCGGGGGAACACTGAAGCTTTCTTT | CASSRGNTEAFF
TRBJ1-6 | TRBV6-1 | NA | NA | TGTGCCAGCTGTTCGAGCGGGGGCGCGCATTCACCCCTCCACTTT | CASCSSGGAHSPLHF
TRBJ2-3 | TRBV2 | NA | NA | TGTGCCAGCAGTGAAGATGGGGGGACAGATACGCAGTATTTT | CASSEDGGTDTQYF
TRBJ2-5 | TRBV16 | NA | NA | TGTGCCAGCAGCCAAGGGGGGACTGTAAAAGAGACCCAGTACTTC | CASSQGGTVKETQYF
TRBJ1-4 | TRBV5-1 | NA | NA | TGCGCCAGCAGCTTGGCCGGGGGACCAAATGAAAAACTGTTTTTT | CASSLAGGPNEKLFF
TRBJ1-2 | TRBV5-1 | TRBD1 | NA | TGCGCCAGCAGGTTCATGGGACAGGGGAACGACTATGGCTACACCTTC | CASRFMGQGNDYGYTF
TRBJ2-2 | TRBV5-4 | NA | NA | TGTGCCAGCAGCTTCCTGACTATGGCGGGGACCGGGGAGCTGTTTTTT | CASSFLTMAGTGELFF
TRBJ2-3 | TRBV2 | NA | NA | TGTGCCAGCGCAGGGGAGGGCCACGAGGGAGATACGCAGTATTTT | CASAGEGHEGDTQYF
TRBJ2-2 | TRBV4-2 | TRBD2 | NA | TGTGCCAGCAGCCAAATTGGACTAGCGGGAGCCTCCGGGGAGCTGTTTTTT | CASSQIGLAGASGELFF
TRBJ2-1 | TRBV5-6 | TRBD2 | NA | TGTGCCAGCAGCTTCCGGACTAGCGGGTACAATGAGCAGTTCTTC | CASSFRTSGYNEQFF
TRBJ1-1 | TRBV4-1 | NA | NA | TGCGCCAGCAGTCGCTTCGGGGGGAACACTGAAGCTTTCTTT | CASSRFGGNTEAFF
TRBJ1-4 | TRBV6-1 | NA | NA | TGTGCCAGCAACCCAGCACAGGGATCTAATGAAAAACTGTTTTTT | CASNPAQGSNEKLFF
TRBJ1-2 | TRBV5-1 | NA | NA | TGCGCCAGCAGCTTACAGGGATTCGATGGCTACACCTTC | CASSLQGFDGYTF
TRBJ2-2 | TRBV4-2 | NA | NA | TGTGCCAGCAGCCAGTCGGGGGTAGTAAACACCGGGGAGCTGTTTTTT | CASSQSGVVNTGELFF
TRBJ1-1 | TRBV18 | NA | NA | TGTGCCAGCTCACCCGACAGGTTGAACACTGAAGCTTTCTTT | CASSPDRLNTEAFF
TRBJ1-5 | TRBV19 | TRBD1 | NA | TGTGCCAGTAGTAGGGACAGGGAGGTACGTCAGCCCCAGCATTTT | CASSRDREVRQPQHF
TRBJ1-2 | TRBV7-2 | TRBD1 | NA | TGTGCCAGCAGCCCCAGCCGTCGACAGGGGGCGAGTTTCTATGGCTACACCTTC | CASSPSRRQGASFYGYTF
TRBJ2-5 | TRBV13 | TRBD2 | NA | TGTGCCAGCAGCTTGGGGACTAGCCGACAAGAGACCCAGTACTTC | CASSLGTSRQETQYF
TRBJ2-4 | TRBV5-1 | NA | NA | TGCGCCAGCAGCTTCGTTCAGGGGAAAAACATTCAGTACTTC | CASSFVQGKNIQYF
TRBJ2-2 | TRBV4-2 | TRBD1 | NA | TGTGCCAGCAGCCAAGATACAGGGGGGAACACCGGGGAGCTGTTTTTT | CASSQDTGGNTGELFF
TRBJ2-4 | TRBV30 | NA | NA | TGTGCCTGGAAGGAAGGAGGGGGGGCCCAAGATTTC | CAWKEGGGAQDF
TRBJ2-1 | TRBV19 | NA | NA | TGTGCCAGTAGTAAAGGAGGGGGGGTGGGTGAGCAGTTCTTC | CASSKGGGVGEQFF
TRBJ2-5 | TRBV7-3 | TRBD2 | NA | TGTGCCAGCTCCCCAGGGCTAGCGGGAGGGATAAGGAGAGAGACCCAGTACTTC | CASSPGLAGGIRRETQYF
TRBJ2-5 | TRBV5-4 | TRBD2 | NA | TGTGCCAGCAGCTTGAAAACGGGAGGGCAAGAGACCCAGTACTTC | CASSLKTGGQETQYF
TRBJ1-5 | TRBV11-2 | NA | NA | TGTGCCAGCAGCTTAGATCTAAGTCAGCCCCAGCATTTT | CASSLDLSQPQHF
TRBJ1-2 | TRBV15 | NA | NA | TGTGCCACCAGCATAGGACGGGCAGGGTGGAACTATGGCTACACCTTC | CATSIGRAGWNYGYTF
TRBJ1-1 | TRBV7-9 | NA | NA | TGTGCCAGCAGCTTGTCTCTCGAGAAGCCTGAAGCTTTCTTT | CASSLSLEKPEAFF
TRBJ1-3 | TRBV28 | NA | NA | TGTGCCAGCCCGACAGATTCTGGAAACACCATATATTTT | CASPTDSGNTIYF
TRBJ1-2 | TRBV19 | NA | NA | TGTGCCAGTAGTCCGCAGACACCAAACTATGGCTACACCTTC | CASSPQTPNYGYTF